This T cell receptor (beta chain) was identified in a study of yellow fever vaccine responses in identical twins. Broader study findings: Among the twins, the vaccine T cell response reportedly seemed partly convergent and partly personalized.

With respect to this clonotype: Its antigen is not identified.

Trimming left V 1 base short and J 0 bases short, with 17 bases between. This CDR3 spans 18 amino acids. Germline loops: CDR1 SGHAT, CDR2 FQNNGV. TCRdb recomputed calls from the RT-PCR reads with MiXCR, one row per CDR3 protein. The data contain more than 30,000 distinct CDR3 sequences, about three fifths of them seen just once; the ten biggest clones take up about 4.6%. This sequence joins TRBV11-2 and TRBJ2-3, with TRBD2 as a possible D gene (7 bases). The TCR was taken from a woman between 18 and 29 years old who received the yellow fever vaccine. This sample comprised T cells from blood (PBMCs), unsorted or a sorted subset (not recorded which), obtained before or after yellow fever vaccination (not recorded which). Here the CDR3 DNA reads TGTGCCAGCAGCTTAGTTGGCGGGGGCCTCCTCAGCACAGATACGCAGTATTTT. Translating it yields CASSLVGGGLLSTDTQYF.